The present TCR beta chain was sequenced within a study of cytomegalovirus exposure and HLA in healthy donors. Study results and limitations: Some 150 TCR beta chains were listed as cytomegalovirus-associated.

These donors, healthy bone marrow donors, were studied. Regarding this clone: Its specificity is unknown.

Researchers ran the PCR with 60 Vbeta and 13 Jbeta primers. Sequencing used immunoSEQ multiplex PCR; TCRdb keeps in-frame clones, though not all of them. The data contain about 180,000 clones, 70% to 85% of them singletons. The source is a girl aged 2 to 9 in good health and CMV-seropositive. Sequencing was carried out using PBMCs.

The CDR3, as DNA: TGTGCCAGCAGTTCATCCGGGACAGGGGCCTACCCCTCTGGAAACACCATATATTTT. Its translation: CASSSSGTGAYPSGNTIYF. The gene calls are TRBV28 and TRBJ1-3, with 10 bases lining up with TRBD1. CDR1 MDHEN and CDR2 SYDVKM come from the germline V gene. Trimming took 4 bases from V and 0 from J; bases not matched to a gene: 12. This CDR3 region has 19 residues. Looking up the rest from reference TRBV28 and TRBJ1-3 gives the full variable domain: DVKVTQSSRYLVKRTGEKVFLECVQDMDHENMFWYRQDPGLGLRLIYFSYDVKMKEKGDIPEGYSVSREKKERFSLILESASTNQTSMYLCASSSSGTGAYPSGNTIYFGEGSWLTVV.